This T cell receptor (beta chain) was captured by sequencing in a study of blood T cell repertoires in COVID-19. Study details: COVID-19 samples collected from the United States, Italy and Spain covered acute and convalescent phases. The analysed material was cDNA or gDNA that came from T cells, B-cell-depleted T cells, or PBMCs.

Participants were aged roughly 18 to 90 years, lived in 24 US areas, and enrolled virtually. As handled by the study authors: Counts of nucleated cells, estimated from reference gene primer amplification, were obtained. Libraries were prepared by immunoSEQ multiplex PCR; TCRdb keeps only in-frame clonotypes and omits some of them. The V and J calls and clone size come from that table; D and trimming were worked out from the DNA. This repertoire shows around 320,000 clones, 85% to 95% found once; its top ten account for about 4.2%. V lost 0 bases to trimming and J lost 2 bases, with 13 bases between them. The CDR3 totals 15 residues. CDR1 is GTSNPN and CDR2 is SVGIG in the germline V gene (reference sequence).

The TCR sequence derives from a woman in her twenties or thirties who had been exposed to COVID-19. The sample comprised PBMCs or T cells enriched from blood (not recorded which). V gene TRBV30 combines with J gene TRBJ1-2; the D gene is possibly TRBD1 (5 bases). CDR3 in DNA: TGTGCCTGGAGTGTACTTTTGGGGCAGAACTATGGCTACACCTTC. Its protein is CAWSVLLGQNYGYTF.